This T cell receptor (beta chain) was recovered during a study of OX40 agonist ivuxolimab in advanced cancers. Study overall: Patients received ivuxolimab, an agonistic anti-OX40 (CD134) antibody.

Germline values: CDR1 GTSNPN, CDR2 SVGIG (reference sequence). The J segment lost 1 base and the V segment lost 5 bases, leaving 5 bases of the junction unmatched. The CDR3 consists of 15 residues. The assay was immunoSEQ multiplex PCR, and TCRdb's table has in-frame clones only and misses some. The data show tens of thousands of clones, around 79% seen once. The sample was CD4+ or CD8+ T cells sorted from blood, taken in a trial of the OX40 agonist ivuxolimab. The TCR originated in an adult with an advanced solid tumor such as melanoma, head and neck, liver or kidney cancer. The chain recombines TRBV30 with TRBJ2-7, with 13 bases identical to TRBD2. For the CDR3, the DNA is TGTGCCTGGGACCCGGGACTAGCGGGATCCTACGAGCAGTACTTC. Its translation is CAWDPGLAGSYEQYF.